The T cell receptor beta chain under discussion was sequenced for a study of CD4 T cells in relation to SARS-CoV-2 and coronaviruses listed by TCRdb under 2021. For the study in its entirety: The ViraFEST assay cultured PBMCs with antigen for around nine days, then sequenced TCR beta CDR3s to find antigen-specific clonal expansions. The Adaptive Biotechnologies TCR-sequencing kit was used for samples from three pre-COVID donors and for the naive versus memory experiments, whereas the other data were Illumina-based. A different, Illumina-based TCR-beta assay was used to sequence expansion assays from other donors in the study. The negative reference condition was either a culture with an HIV-1 Nef peptide pool or a culture with no peptide. Shared crossreactive spike epitopes were mapped to their HLA restriction using patient-derived lymphoblastoid cell lines. At the level of individual TCR clonotypes, the study evaluated whether memory CD4+ T cells crossreact between the spike proteins of SARS-CoV-2 and those of common cold coronaviruses.

CD4+ T cells from unexposed donors were collected before the COVID-19 pandemic (2011-2018). After approximately eleven days of culture, CD4+ T cells were isolated with the EasySep CD4+ T cell isolation kit. As cell number allowed, CD4+ T cells from unexposed donors were tested for reactivity to SARS-CoV-2 S and N and to four common cold coronavirus spike pools. About 2 million PBMCs per well were cultured in IMDM with approximately 5% human AB serum and approximately 9.5 IU/ml IL-2. Half of the culture medium was replaced with fresh IL-2-containing medium on days 3 and 7. Triplicate replicate wells were generally used for each peptide culture condition. The leukapheresis product used for the unexposed donors was purchased from a commercial source. PBMCs were isolated from leukapheresis product or whole blood by Ficoll-Paque PLUS gradient centrifugation. PBMCs were either cryopreserved at -140 degrees C or used fresh in the expansion assay. The QIAamp Micro DNA Kit was used to extract genomic DNA from the CD4+ T cells.

The library was built by means of the immunoSEQ multiplex PCR assay. The authors processed their data as follows. During preprocessing, nonproductive sequences were removed, along with CDR3s that did not begin with C, did not end with F or W, or were shorter than 7 amino acids. Antigen-specific clonotypes were called with the MANAFEST web app, based on expansion relative to reference and other culture wells. A clone counted as positive if significantly expanded in 2 of 3 replicate wells versus the reference culture at FDR below 0.05. For a clone to be considered positive, significant expansion relative to all other tandem wells and an odds ratio above 5 were also required. After three terminal residues were trimmed from each end, CDR3 homology was quantified as pairwise Levenshtein distance using the stringdist R package. The table comes from immuneACCESS by way of TCRdb, which keeps in-frame sequences with V and J called. Part of the clones is missing from these tables; in studies checked, under half for an unresolved V gene and the rest for unknown reasons. V, J and clone size were drawn from that table, and D and trimming were deduced from the DNA. For this sample there are 15,000 to 20,000 clones; about 80% appear just once. Roughly 16% of the sample is in the top ten clones.

The study at large found these results: No donor contributed both pre-pandemic and post-infection samples, which limited tracing the source of pre-existing responses. Memory CD4+ clonotypes crossrecognizing SARS-CoV-2 and at least one common cold coronavirus spike were found in approximately 60% of donors. Crossreactive clones showed significantly weaker SARS-CoV-2-driven expansion than monoreactive clones, consistent with antigenic imprinting. Small numbers of patients and of tested TCRs limited the study. Since the crossreactivity analysis centred on spike protein, crossreactivity against other viral proteins was not assessed.

The CDR3 goes from the cysteine to the phenylalanine over 16 residues. The retained sequence is limited to the CDR3, 48 bases, with the frame set at the first base. V is shortened by 3 bases, J by 2 bases, and the region joining them spans 14 bases. Via the germline V gene (reference sequence), CDR1 is LGHDT and CDR2 YNNKEL. Comment on this clone: The antigen this receptor binds is unknown. No qualities accompany the bases; no much larger clone lies one base away.

This receptor chain uses TRBV3-1 (or the pseudogene TRBV3-2) and TRBJ1-5; possibly the D gene is TRBD1, per 6 matching bases. This clonotype was obtained from a human donor in good health. Sequencing was carried out using CD4+ T cells from PBMCs, cultured in vitro. The DNA sequence reads TGTGCCAGCAGCCAGTACGGGGGGGGCGGCAATCAGCCCCAGCATTTT. It translates as CASSQYGGGGNQPQHF.